The sequence of this T cell receptor beta chain was determined in a study of cytomegalovirus exposure and HLA in healthy donors. The PCR used 60 Vbeta and 13 Jbeta primers. The table came from immunoSEQ multiplex PCR; TCRdb's copy has only in-frame clones and leaves some out. The repertoire holds about 150,000 clones, with roughly 70% as singletons. The CDR3 has 14 residues. V dropped 6 bases and J dropped 3 bases, with 15 bases sitting between them. CDR1 is SGDLS and CDR2 is YYNGEE in the germline V gene. This chain uses TRBV9 with TRBJ1-1, with D maybe TRBD1 (5 bases). Sample: PBMCs. The TCR was taken from a man younger than 30 in good health and CMV-seropositive. CDR3 protein: CASTEWGGDTEAFF. CDR3 coding DNA: TGTGCCAGCACCGAGTGGGGGGGGGACACTGAAGCTTTCTTT.